This T cell receptor beta chain was recovered during a study of T cell changes during pregnancy in multiple sclerosis. Libraries were prepared by immunoSEQ multiplex PCR; TCRdb keeps only in-frame clonotypes and omits some of them. The table records roughly 38,000 clones, roughly 92% of them present only once. The CDR3 is 15 residues long. The receptor was derived from a female donor with multiple sclerosis, enrolled in a pregnancy study. The V and J genes are TRBV21-1 and TRBJ2-5; TRBD2 was called by the table and not checked on the DNA. TRBV21-1 represents a pseudogene. Sequences were derived from CD4+ T cells from peripheral blood mononuclear cells, sampled before pregnancy. The CDR3 DNA follows: TGTGCCAGCATTGACCCCGAACGGGGTGACGAGACCCAGTACTTC. This codes for CASIDPERGDETQYF.